The following is a TCR beta chain sequence with its context. These data come from a study of blood T cell repertoires in COVID-19. Whole-study context: Whether acute or convalescent, the COVID-19 samples came from the United States, Italy and Spain. T cells, B-cell-depleted T cells, or PBMCs supplied cDNA or gDNA.

Germline CDR1 and CDR2: SGHTA and FQGNSA. The CDR3 totals 16 residues. The V segment lost 1 base and the J segment 2 bases; nucleotides outside the gene matches: 8. Original processing methods: Amplification of reference gene primers was used by the study to estimate nucleated cell counts. Data came from immunoSEQ multiplex PCR; TCRdb stores just in-frame clones and leaves some out. The DNA was the basis for D and trimming; V, J and clone size are from that table. The sample records roughly 120,000 clones, roughly nine tenths being singletons. This TCR derives from a man aged 65 to 85 who had recovered from COVID-19. Sequenced sample: peripheral blood. V usage is TRBV7-2 and J usage is TRBJ2-7; 7 nucleotides line up with TRBD2. CDR3 loop: CASSLGATGGTYEQYF. In DNA, the CDR3 is TGTGCCAGCAGCTTAGGGGCGACGGGGGGAACCTACGAGCAGTACTTC.